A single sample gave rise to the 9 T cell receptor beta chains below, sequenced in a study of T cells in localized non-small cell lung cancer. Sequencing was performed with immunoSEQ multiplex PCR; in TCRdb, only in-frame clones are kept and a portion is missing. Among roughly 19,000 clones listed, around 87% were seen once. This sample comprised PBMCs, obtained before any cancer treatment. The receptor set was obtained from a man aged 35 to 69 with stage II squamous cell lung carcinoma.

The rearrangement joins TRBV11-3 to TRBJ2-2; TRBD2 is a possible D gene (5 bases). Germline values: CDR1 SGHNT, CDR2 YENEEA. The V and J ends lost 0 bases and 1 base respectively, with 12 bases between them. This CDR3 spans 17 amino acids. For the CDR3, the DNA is TGTGCCAGCAGCTTAGATCGGGTGGGAGAGAACACCGGGGAGCTGTTTTTT. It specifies CASSLDRVGENTGELFF. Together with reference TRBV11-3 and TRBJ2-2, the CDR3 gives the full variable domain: EAGVVQSPRYKIIEKKQPVAFWCNPISGHNTLYWYLQNLGQGPELLIRYENEEAVDDSQLPKDRFSAERLKGVDSTLKIQPAELGDSAVYLCASSLDRVGENTGELFFGEGSRLTVL.

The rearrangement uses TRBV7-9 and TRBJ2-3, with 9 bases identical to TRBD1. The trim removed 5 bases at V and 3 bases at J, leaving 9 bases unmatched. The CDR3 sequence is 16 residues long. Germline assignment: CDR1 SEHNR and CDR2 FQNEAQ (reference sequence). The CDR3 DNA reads TGTGCCAGCAGCCCTACCGACAGGGGGGTGACAGATACGCAGTATTTT. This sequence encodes CASSPTDRGVTDTQYF.

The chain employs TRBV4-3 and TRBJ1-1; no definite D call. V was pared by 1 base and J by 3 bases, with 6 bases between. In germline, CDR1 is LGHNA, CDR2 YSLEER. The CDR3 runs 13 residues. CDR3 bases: TGCGCCAGCAGCCAAGTCGTCCACACTGAAGCTTTCTTT. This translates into CASSQVVHTEAFF.

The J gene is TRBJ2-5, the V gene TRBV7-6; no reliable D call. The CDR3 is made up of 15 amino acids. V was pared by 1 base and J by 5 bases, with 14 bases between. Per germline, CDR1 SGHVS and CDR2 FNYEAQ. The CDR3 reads CASSLGLSGRETQYF. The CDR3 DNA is TGTGCCAGCAGCTTAGGCCTGTCCGGAAGGGAGACCCAGTACTTC.

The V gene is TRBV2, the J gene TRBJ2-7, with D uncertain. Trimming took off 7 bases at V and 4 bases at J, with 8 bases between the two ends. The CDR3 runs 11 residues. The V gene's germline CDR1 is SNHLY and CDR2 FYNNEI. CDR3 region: CASKQSYEQYF. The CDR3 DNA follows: TGTGCCAGCAAACAAAGTTACGAGCAGTACTTC.

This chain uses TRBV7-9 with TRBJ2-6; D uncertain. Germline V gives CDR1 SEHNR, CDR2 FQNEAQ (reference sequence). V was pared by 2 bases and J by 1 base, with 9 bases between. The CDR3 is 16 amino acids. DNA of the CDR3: TGTGCCAGCAGCTTAATCTTGGAATCTGGGGCCAACGTCCTGACTTTC. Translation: CASSLILESGANVLTF.

This CDR3 reads CASSSTPDRDDARCEQYF. CDR3 DNA sequence: TGTGCCAGCAGCTCGACCCCGGACAGGGATGATGCTCGCTGCGAGCAGTACTTC. This chain uses TRBV12-1 with TRBJ2-7; the tabulated D call, TRBD1, remains unverified against the DNA. TRBV12-1 is a listed pseudogene. The CDR3 consists of 18 residues.

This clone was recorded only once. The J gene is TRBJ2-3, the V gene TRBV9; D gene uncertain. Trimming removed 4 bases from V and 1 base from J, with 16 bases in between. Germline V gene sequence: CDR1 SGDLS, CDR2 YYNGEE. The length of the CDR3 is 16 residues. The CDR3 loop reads CASSSRLAAGTDTQYF. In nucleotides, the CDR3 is TGTGCCAGCAGCTCCCGACTGGCCGCTGGCACAGATACGCAGTATTTT.

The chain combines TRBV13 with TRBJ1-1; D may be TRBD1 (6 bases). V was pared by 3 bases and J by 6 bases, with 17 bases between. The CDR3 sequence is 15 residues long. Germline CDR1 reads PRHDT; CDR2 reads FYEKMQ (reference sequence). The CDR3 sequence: CASSFTGTKGAEAFF. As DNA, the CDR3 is TGTGCCAGCAGCTTTACCGGGACAAAGGGCGCTGAAGCTTTCTTT.